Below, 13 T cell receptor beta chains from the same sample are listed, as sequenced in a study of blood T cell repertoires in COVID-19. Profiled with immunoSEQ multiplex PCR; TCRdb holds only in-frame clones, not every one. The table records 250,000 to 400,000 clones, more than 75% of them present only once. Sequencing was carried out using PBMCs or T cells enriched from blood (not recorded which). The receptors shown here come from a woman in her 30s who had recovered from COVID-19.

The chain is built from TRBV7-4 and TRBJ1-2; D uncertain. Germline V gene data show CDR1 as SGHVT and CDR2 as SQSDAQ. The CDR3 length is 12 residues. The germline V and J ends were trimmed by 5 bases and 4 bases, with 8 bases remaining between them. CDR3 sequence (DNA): TGTGCCAGCAGCCACCAGGTCTATGGCTACACCTTC. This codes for CASSHQVYGYTF.

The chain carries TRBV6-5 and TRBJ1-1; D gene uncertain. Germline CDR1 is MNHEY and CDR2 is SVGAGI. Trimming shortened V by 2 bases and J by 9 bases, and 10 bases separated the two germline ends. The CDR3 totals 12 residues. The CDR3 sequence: CASSYGGSKAFF. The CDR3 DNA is TGTGCCAGCAGTTACGGCGGCAGCAAAGCTTTCTTT.

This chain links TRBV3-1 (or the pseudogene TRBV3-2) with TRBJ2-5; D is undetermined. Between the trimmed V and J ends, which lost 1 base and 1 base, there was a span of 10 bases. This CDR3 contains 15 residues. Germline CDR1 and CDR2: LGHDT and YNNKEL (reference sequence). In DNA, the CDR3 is TGTGCCAGCAGCCAAGGTTCGCTAGGCCAAGAGACCCAGTACTTC. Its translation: CASSQGSLGQETQYF.

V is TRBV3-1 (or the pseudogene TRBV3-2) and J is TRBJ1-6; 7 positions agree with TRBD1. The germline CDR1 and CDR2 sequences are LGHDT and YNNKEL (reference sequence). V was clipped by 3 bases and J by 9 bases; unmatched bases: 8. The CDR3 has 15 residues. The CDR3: CASSHTAGGSSPLHF. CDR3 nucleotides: TGTGCCAGCAGCCACACTGCAGGGGGATCTTCACCCCTCCACTTT.

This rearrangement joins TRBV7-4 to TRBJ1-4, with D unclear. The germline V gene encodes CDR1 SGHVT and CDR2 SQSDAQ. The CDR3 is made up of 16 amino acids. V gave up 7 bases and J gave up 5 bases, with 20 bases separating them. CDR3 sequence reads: CASNPGGLGRNEKLFF. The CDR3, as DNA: TGTGCCAGCAACCCCGGAGGCCTGGGGAGGAATGAAAAACTGTTTTTT.

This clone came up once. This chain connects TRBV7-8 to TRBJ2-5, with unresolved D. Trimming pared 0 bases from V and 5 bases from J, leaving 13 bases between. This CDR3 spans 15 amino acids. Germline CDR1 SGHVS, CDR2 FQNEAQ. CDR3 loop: CASSLASRRWETQYF. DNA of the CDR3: TGTGCCAGCAGCTTAGCGAGCCGTAGATGGGAGACCCAGTACTTC.

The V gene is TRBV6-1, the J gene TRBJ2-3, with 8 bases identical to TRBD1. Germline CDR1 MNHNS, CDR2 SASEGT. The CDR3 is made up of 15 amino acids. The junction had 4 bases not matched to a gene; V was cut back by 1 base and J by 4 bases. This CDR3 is CASSEEGTGPDTQYF. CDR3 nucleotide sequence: TGTGCCAGCAGTGAAGAGGGGACAGGACCAGATACGCAGTATTTT.

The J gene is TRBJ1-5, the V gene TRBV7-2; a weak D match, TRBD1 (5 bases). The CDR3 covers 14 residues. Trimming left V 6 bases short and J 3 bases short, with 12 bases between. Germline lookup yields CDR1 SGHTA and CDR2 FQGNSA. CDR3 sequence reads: CASRSGRSNQPQHF. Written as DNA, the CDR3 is TGTGCCAGCAGGTCAGGGCGGTCCAATCAGCCCCAGCATTTT.

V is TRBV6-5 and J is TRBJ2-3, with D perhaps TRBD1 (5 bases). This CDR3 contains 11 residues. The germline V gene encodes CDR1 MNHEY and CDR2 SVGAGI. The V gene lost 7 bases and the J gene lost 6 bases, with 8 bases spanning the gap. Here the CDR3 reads CASKGWDTQYF. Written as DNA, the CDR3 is TGTGCCAGCAAGGGGTGGGATACGCAGTATTTT.

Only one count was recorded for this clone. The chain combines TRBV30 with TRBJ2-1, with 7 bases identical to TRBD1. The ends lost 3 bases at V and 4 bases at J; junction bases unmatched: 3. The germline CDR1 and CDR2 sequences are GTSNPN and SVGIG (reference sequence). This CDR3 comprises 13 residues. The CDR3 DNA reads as TGTGCCTGGAGCCTACAGGGGTACAATGAGCAGTTCTTC. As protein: CAWSLQGYNEQFF.

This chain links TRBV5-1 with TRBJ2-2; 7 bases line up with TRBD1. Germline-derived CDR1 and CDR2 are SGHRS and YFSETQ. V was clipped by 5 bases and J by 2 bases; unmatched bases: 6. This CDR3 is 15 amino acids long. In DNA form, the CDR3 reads TGCGCCAGCAGGGCCGGGACAGCTAACACCGGGGAGCTGTTTTTT. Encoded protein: CASRAGTANTGELFF.

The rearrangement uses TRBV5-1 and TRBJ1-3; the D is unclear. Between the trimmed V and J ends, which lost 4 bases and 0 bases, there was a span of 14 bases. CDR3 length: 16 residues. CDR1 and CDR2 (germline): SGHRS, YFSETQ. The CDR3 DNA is TGCGCCAGCAGCCTGACAACAGCAGACTCTGGAAACACCATATATTTT. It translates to CASSLTTADSGNTIYF.

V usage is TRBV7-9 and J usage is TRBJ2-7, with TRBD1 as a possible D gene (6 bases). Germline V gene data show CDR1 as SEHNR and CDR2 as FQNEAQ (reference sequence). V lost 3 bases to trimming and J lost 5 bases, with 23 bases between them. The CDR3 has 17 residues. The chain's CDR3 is CASSLSTGTTKTHEQYF. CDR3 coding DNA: TGTGCCAGCAGCTTGTCCACCGGGACAACTAAGACCCACGAGCAGTACTTC.